This T cell receptor beta chain is from a study of T cells in Graves' hyperthyroidism and ophthalmopathy. Authors of the study amplified TCR beta CDR3 regions from RNA transcripts. First-round RT-PCR targeting the TCR CDR3 was performed with the HTBI primer set. TCRdb reanalysed the multiplex PCR reads using MiXCR and keeps one entry per CDR3 protein. The profile shows 500,000 to 750,000 distinct CDR3 sequences, just over 45% of them singletons. The study's findings and limits: Expanded thyroid clonotypes (above 0.001) were mostly also found in blood.

To note about this clonotype: Its antigen is currently unknown.

The CDR3 totals 16 residues. CDR1 and CDR2 from the germline V gene are SNHLY and FYNNEI. V was pared by 3 bases and J by 9 bases, with 9 bases of the junction left unmatched. The genes are TRBV2 and TRBJ1-6; TRBD1 agrees at 9 bases. This TCR was sampled from a woman aged 18-29 years with Graves' hyperthyroidism. Input material: peripheral blood or thyroid tissue (not recorded which). The CDR3 DNA is TGTGCCAGCAGTGAGAACCGGGACAGGGTTCGTTCACCCCTCCACTTT. This codes for CASSENRDRVRSPLHF.